The 11 T cell receptor beta chains below were found in one sample sequenced in a study of Graves' ophthalmopathy and Graves' hyperthyroidism. TCR beta CDR3 amplification used RNA transcripts. RT-PCR in the first round used HTBI primers; a second-round multiplex PCR followed. In TCRdb, the multiplex PCR reads were re-called with MiXCR into one record per CDR3 protein. The sample contains a few hundred thousand distinct CDR3 sequences, approximately 18% of which appear only once. The specimen sequenced was peripheral blood. These receptors were collected from an adult woman with stable Graves' hyperthyroidism.

The sample holds a few counts of this clonotype. The V call is TRBV27, the J call TRBJ1-5, with TRBD1 matching over 8 bases. Germline V CDR1 and CDR2: MNHEY, SMNVEV (reference sequence). J gave up 2 bases and V 4 bases, and 10 bases lay outside the gene matches. CDR3 length: 17 residues. For the CDR3, the DNA is TGTGCCAGCAGTTCGCGAAGCAGGGGGCCCCGCAATCAGCCCCAGCATTTT. It yields the protein CASSSRSRGPRNQPQHF.

This clonotype was detected many times. The chain recombines TRBV20-1 with TRBJ2-2; 14 bases match TRBD2. Germline V gene sequence: CDR1 DFQATT, CDR2 SNEGSKA (reference sequence). J gave up 8 bases and V 2 bases, and 13 bases lay outside the gene matches. CDR3 length equals 18 residues. CDR3 amino acids: CSARPGLAGGLLRGELFF. Here the CDR3 DNA reads TGCAGTGCTAGACCCGGACTAGCGGGAGGCCTACTAAGGGGGGAGCTGTTTTTT.

This clonotype was counted at least ten times. V is TRBV29-1 and J is TRBJ1-2, with D possibly matching TRBD1 (5 bases). Germline loops: CDR1 SQVTM, CDR2 ANQGSEA. Trimming took 7 bases from V and 4 from J, leaving 16 bases between them. This CDR3 has 13 amino acids. DNA of the CDR3: TGCAGCGCCCGTTTGCCAGGGACCTATGGCTACACCTTC. Residues: CSARLPGTYGYTF.

The V call is TRBV20-1, the J call TRBJ1-1; TRBD1 matches at 8 bases. CDR3 length: 14 residues. V lost 0 bases and J lost 8; bases outside the gene matches: 8. CDR1 and CDR2 (germline): DFQATT, SNEGSKA (reference sequence). CDR3 sequence (DNA): TGCAGTGCTAGAGATACGGCAGGGGGCTTGGAAGCTTTCTTT. Residues: CSARDTAGGLEAFF.

In this sample, this clonotype turned up many times. The CDR3 reads CASTRTSGPQETQYF. CDR3 in DNA: TGTGCCAGCACGAGGACTAGCGGACCGCAAGAGACCCAGTACTTC. The chain uses TRBV2 and TRBJ2-5, with TRBD2 matching over 10 bases. Germline-derived CDR1 and CDR2 are SNHLY and FYNNEI. The CDR3 sequence is 15 residues long. With 7 bases clipped from V and 2 bases from J, the junction kept 7 bases outside the gene matches.

With respect to this clonotype: With a much larger clone just one base away, this may be a read error. CDR3 DNA sequence: TGTGCCAGCAGCCTACTAGCGGAAGTAGGTGAGACCCAGTACTTC. Its translation: CASSLLAEVGETQYF. The V and J genes are TRBV12-3 or TRBV12-4 and TRBJ2-5; TRBD2 agrees at 8 bases. Trimming took 6 bases from V and 5 from J; bases not matched to a gene: 11. The CDR3 sequence is 15 residues long.

This clonotype was observed at least ten times. The rearrangement links TRBV20-1 to TRBJ2-5, with 7 bases that match TRBD2. The CDR3 has 20 amino acids. Germline lookup yields CDR1 DFQATT and CDR2 SNEGSKA (reference sequence). After removal of 2 bases from V and 2 bases from J, the junction contained 23 bases not matched to a gene. The CDR3 DNA reads TGCAGTGCTAGACGAGGGGTTGGAGGAGCTGTGTGGGGGGGGCAAGAGACCCAGTACTTC. As protein: CSARRGVGGAVWGGQETQYF.

The sample holds many counts of this clonotype. V gene TRBV7-8 combines with J gene TRBJ2-2; 8 bases are a match to TRBD2. With 8 bases clipped from V and 2 bases from J, the junction kept 7 bases outside the gene matches. Per germline, CDR1 SGHVS and CDR2 FQNEAQ. The CDR3 loop spans 15 amino acids. CDR3 sequence (DNA): TGTGCCAGCGGTCTTCTAGCGGGTAACACCGGGGAGCTGTTTTTT. Translating it yields CASGLLAGNTGELFF.

This clonotype was seen at least ten times. This chain links TRBV4-1 with TRBJ1-1; no reliable D call. The germline gives CDR1 MGHRA, CDR2 YSYEKL. V lost 0 bases, J lost 0 bases, and 11 bases lay in between. The length of the CDR3 is 16 residues. The CDR3 here is CASSQEFPGMNTEAFF. The CDR3 DNA follows: TGCGCCAGCAGCCAAGAGTTTCCGGGCATGAACACTGAAGCTTTCTTT.

The chain is built from TRBV29-1 and TRBJ1-1; D gene unclear. Deletions cut 2 bases from V and 0 bases from J, with 10 bases between. The V gene's germline CDR1 is SQVTM and CDR2 ANQGSEA. The CDR3 has 14 residues. CDR3 loop: CSVEPVGVNTEAFF. The CDR3 DNA reads as TGCAGCGTTGAACCGGTTGGGGTGAACACTGAAGCTTTCTTT. The variable domain in full, completed from reference TRBV29-1 and TRBJ1-1, reads SAVISQKPSRDICQRGTSLTIQCQVDSQVTMMFWYRQQPGQSLTLIATANQGSEATYESGFVIDKFPISRPNLTFSTLTVSNMSPEDSSIYLCSVEPVGVNTEAFFGQGTRLTVV.

There are many counts of this clonotype. CDR3 sequence reads: CASSRVDPDTQYF. CDR3 bases: TGTGCCAGCAGCAGAGTCGACCCAGATACGCAGTATTTT. The chain uses TRBV2 and TRBJ2-3; D gene unclear. Trimming took 6 bases from V and 4 from J, leaving 11 bases between them. CDR1 is SNHLY and CDR2 is FYNNEI in the germline V gene. The CDR3 has 13 residues.